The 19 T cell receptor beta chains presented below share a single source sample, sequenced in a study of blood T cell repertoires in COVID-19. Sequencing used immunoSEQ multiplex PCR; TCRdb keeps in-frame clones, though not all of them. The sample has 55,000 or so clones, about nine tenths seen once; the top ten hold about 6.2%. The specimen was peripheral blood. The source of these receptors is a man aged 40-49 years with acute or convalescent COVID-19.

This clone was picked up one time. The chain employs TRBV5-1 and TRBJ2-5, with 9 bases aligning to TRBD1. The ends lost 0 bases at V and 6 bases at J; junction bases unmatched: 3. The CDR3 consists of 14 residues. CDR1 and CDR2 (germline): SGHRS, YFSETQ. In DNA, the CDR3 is TGCGCCAGCAGCTTGGGGACAGGGGTAAAGACCCAGTACTTC. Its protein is CASSLGTGVKTQYF. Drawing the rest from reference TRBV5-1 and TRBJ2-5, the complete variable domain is KAGVTQTPRYLIKTRGQQVTLSCSPISGHRSVSWYQQTPGQGLQFLFEYFSETQRNKGNFPGRFSGRQFSNSRSEMNVSTLELGDSALYLCASSLGTGVKTQYFGPGTRLLVL.

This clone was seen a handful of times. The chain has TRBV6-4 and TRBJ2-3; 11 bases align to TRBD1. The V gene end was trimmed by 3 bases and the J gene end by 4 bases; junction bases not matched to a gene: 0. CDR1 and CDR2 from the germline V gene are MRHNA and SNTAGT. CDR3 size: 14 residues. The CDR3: CASSEGQGADTQYF. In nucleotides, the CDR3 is TGTGCCAGCAGTGAGGGACAGGGGGCAGATACGCAGTATTTT.

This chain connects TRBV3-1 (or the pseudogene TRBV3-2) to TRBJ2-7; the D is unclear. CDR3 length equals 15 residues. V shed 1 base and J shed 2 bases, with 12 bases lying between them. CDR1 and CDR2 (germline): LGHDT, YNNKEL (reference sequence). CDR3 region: CASSQAPGTPYEQYF. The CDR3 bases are TGTGCCAGCAGCCAAGCCCCGGGTACCCCCTACGAGCAGTACTTC.

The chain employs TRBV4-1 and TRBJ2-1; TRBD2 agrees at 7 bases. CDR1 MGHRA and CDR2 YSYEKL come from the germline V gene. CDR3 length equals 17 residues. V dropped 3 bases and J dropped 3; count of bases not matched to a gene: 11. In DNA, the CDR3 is TGCGCCAGCAGCCAGGGGGTTAGCGGGTACTACTACAATGAGCAGTTCTTC. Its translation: CASSQGVSGYYYNEQFF.

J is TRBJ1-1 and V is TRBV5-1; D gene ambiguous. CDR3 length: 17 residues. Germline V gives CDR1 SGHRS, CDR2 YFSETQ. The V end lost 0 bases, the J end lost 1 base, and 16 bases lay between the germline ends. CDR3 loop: CASSLVQTAERNTEAFF. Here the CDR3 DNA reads TGCGCCAGCAGCTTGGTTCAGACGGCGGAAAGGAACACTGAAGCTTTCTTT.

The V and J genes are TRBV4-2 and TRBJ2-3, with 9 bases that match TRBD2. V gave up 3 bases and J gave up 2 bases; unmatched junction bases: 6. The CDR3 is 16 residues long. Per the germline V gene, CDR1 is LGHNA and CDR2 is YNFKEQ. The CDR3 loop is CASSQSGLATTDTQYF. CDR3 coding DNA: TGTGCCAGCAGCCAGAGCGGACTAGCGACCACAGATACGCAGTATTTT.

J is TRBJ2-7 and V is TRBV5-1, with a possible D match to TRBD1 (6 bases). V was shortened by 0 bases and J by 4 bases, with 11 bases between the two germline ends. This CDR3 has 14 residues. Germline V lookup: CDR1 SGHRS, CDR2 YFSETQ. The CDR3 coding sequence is TGCGCCAGCAGCTTGGATGGGGGCAAGTACGAGCAGTACTTC. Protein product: CASSLDGGKYEQYF.

The CDR3 DNA follows: TGTGCCAGCAGTTACGGGACAGGGGGACAGCCCCAGCATTTT. Its protein product is CASSYGTGGQPQHF. The V and J genes are TRBV6-5 and TRBJ1-5; 11 nucleotides agree with TRBD1. Germline CDR1 MNHEY, CDR2 SVGAGI. V was clipped by 2 bases and J by 7 bases; unmatched bases: 1. The CDR3 contains 14 residues.

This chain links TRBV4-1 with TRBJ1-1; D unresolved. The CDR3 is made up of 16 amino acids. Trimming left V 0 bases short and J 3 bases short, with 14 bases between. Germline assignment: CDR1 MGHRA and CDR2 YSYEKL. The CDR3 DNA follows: TGCGCCAGCAGCCAAGATCAAGGAGGGTTTGACACTGAAGCTTTCTTT. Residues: CASSQDQGGFDTEAFF.

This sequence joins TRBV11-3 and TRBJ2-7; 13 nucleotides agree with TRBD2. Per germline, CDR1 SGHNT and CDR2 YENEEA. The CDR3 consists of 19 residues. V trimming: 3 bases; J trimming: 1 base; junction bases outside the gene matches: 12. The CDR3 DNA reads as TGTGCCAGCAGCTTGGTTAATGGACTAGCGGGAGTTGCGTCCTACGAGCAGTACTTC. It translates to CASSLVNGLAGVASYEQYF.

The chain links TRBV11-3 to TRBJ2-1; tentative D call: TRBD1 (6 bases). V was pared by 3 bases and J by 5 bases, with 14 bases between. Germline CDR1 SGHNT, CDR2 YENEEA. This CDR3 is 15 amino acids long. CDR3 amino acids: CASSFARGRDNEQFF. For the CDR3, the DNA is TGTGCCAGCAGCTTCGCCAGGGGCAGAGACAATGAGCAGTTCTTC.

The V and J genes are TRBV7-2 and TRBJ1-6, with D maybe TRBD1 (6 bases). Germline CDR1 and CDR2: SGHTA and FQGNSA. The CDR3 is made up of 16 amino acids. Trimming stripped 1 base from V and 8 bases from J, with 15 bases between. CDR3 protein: CASSLDPTGRDSPLHF. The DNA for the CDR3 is TGTGCCAGCAGCTTAGATCCGACAGGTCGAGATTCACCCCTCCACTTT.

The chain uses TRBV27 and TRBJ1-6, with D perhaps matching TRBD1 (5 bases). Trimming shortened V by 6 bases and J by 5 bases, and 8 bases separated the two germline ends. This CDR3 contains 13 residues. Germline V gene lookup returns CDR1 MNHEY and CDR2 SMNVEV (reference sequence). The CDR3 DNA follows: TGTGCCAGCAGATGGGGGGATAATTCACCCCTCCACTTT. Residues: CASRWGDNSPLHF.

CDR3 DNA sequence: TGTGCCAGCAGCTTGGAGGGACAGGGTGCCGAGCAGTACTTC. Translating it yields CASSLEGQGAEQYF. V usage is TRBV5-4 and J usage is TRBJ2-7; 9 nucleotides match TRBD1. Losses at the gene ends were 0 bases for V and 6 bases for J; bases not matched to a gene: 4. The CDR3 consists of 14 residues. The germline gives CDR1 SGHNT, CDR2 YYREEE (reference sequence).

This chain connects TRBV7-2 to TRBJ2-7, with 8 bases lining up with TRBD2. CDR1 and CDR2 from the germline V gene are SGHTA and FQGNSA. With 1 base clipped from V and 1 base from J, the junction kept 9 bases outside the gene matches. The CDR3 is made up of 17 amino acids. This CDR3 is CASSLVAPGLGSYEQYF. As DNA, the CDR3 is TGTGCCAGCAGCTTAGTAGCACCGGGACTAGGATCCTACGAGCAGTACTTC.

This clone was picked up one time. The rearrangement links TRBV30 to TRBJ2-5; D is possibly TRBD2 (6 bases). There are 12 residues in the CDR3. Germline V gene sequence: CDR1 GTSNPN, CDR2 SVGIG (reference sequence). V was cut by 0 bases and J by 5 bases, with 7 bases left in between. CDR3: CAWSVGRETQYF. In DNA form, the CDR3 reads TGTGCCTGGAGTGTAGGGAGGGAGACCCAGTACTTC.

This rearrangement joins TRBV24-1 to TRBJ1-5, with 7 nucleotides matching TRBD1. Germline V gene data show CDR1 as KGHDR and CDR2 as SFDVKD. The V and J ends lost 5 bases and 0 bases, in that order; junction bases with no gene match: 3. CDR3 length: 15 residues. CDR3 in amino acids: CATSGGTVSNQPQHF. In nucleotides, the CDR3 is TGTGCCACCAGTGGAGGGACAGTTAGCAATCAGCCCCAGCATTTT.

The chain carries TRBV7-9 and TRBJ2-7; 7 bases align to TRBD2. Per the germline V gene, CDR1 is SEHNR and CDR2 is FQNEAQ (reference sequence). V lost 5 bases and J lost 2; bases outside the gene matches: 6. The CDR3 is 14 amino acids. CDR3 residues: CASSPLAGAYEQYF. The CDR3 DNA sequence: TGTGCCAGCAGCCCACTGGCGGGAGCCTACGAGCAGTACTTC.

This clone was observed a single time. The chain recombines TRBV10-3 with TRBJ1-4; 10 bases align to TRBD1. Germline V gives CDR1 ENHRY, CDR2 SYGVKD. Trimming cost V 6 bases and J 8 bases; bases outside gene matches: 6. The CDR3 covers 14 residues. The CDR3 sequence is CAISGDRGGEKLFF. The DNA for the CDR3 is TGTGCCATCAGCGGGGACAGGGGAGGAGAAAAACTGTTTTTT.